Following are 16 T cell receptor beta chains from one sample sequenced in a study of cytomegalovirus exposure and HLA in healthy donors. In the PCR, 60 Vbeta and 13 Jbeta primers were used. The table came from immunoSEQ multiplex PCR; TCRdb's copy has only in-frame clones and leaves some out. The sample contains about 100,000 clones, approximately 80% of which appear only once. The sequenced sample consisted of PBMCs. These receptors all stem from a male donor in good health and CMV-seronegative.

This clone was seen only once. This chain links TRBV21-1 with TRBJ2-7; TRBD2 is taken as the D call from the table, unchecked against the DNA. TRBV21-1 is recorded as a pseudogene. There are 17 residues in the CDR3. The CDR3 protein is CASSKVIGVAGGYEQYF. The CDR3 DNA is TGTGCCAGCAGCAAAGTGATAGGGGTAGCGGGAGGCTACGAGCAGTACTTC.

This sequence joins TRBV5-6 and TRBJ2-6; 7 bases are shared with TRBD1. The germline V gene has CDR1 SGHDT and CDR2 YYEEEE. The CDR3 spans 18 residues. J gave up 0 bases and V 0 bases, and 6 bases lay outside the gene matches. CDR3 sequence (DNA): TGTGCCAGCAGCTTGGTTGGACAGGCGGACTCTGGGGCCAACGTCCTGACTTTC. Its protein is CASSLVGQADSGANVLTF.

The DNA of the CDR3 is TGTGCCAGCAGCGTAACAGGGCACCCCACTAGCAATCAGCCCCAGCATTTT. The encoded protein is CASSVTGHPTSNQPQHF. This chain uses TRBV9 with TRBJ1-5; D possibly corresponds to TRBD1 (6 bases). Trimming removed 1 base from V and 0 bases from J, with 14 bases in between. Germline CDR1 reads SGDLS; CDR2 reads YYNGEE. The CDR3 consists of 17 residues.

The chain uses TRBV5-8 and TRBJ2-3; D is possibly TRBD1 (6 bases). The CDR3 has 16 residues. CDR1 SGHTS and CDR2 YDEGEE come from the germline V gene. The V end lost 2 bases, the J end lost 4 bases, and 17 bases lay between the germline ends. For the CDR3, the DNA is TGTGCCAGCAGCTTTTTAGGGCAGGGGAAGGCAGATACGCAGTATTTT. Protein product: CASSFLGQGKADTQYF. Variable domain in full (rest from reference TRBV5-8 and TRBJ2-3): EAGVTQSPTHLIKTRGQQATLRCSPISGHTSVYWYQQALGLGLQFLLWYDEGEERNRGNFPPRFSGRQFPNYSSELNVNALELEDSALYLCASSFLGQGKADTQYFGPGTRLTVL.

In its sample, this clone was seen a few times. The chain joins TRBV7-9 to TRBJ1-1; D call uncertain. Germline CDR1 reads SEHNR; CDR2 reads FQNEAQ (reference sequence). CDR3 length equals 15 residues. V dropped 0 bases and J dropped 1 base, with 9 bases sitting between them. The CDR3 DNA is TGTGCCAGCAGCTTAGCCAGTGGCGGGAACACTGAAGCTTTCTTT. This gives the protein CASSLASGGNTEAFF.

This clone was observed a handful of times. This chain connects TRBV2 to TRBJ1-4; the match to TRBD1 covers 7 bases. Trimming cost V 7 bases and J 0 bases; bases outside gene matches: 5. The CDR3 totals 15 residues. Looked up from germline, CDR1 is SNHLY and CDR2 is FYNNEI. CDR3 sequence reads: CASITGTATNEKLFF. The DNA for the CDR3 is TGTGCCAGCATCACCGGGACAGCAACTAATGAAAAACTGTTTTTT.

The chain employs TRBV2 and TRBJ2-1; D gene unclear. Looked up from germline, CDR1 is SNHLY and CDR2 is FYNNEI. This CDR3 is 12 amino acids long. The ends were cut back, 3 bases at V and 8 bases at J, with 8 bases in the middle. The CDR3 DNA reads as TGTGCCAGCAGTGAGGGCAGGTATGAGCAGTTCTTC. Its translation is CASSEGRYEQFF.

The chain carries TRBV27 and TRBJ2-5; 11 bases are a match to TRBD2. CDR1 MNHEY and CDR2 SMNVEV come from the germline V gene (reference sequence). The trim removed 4 bases at V and 4 bases at J, leaving 8 bases unmatched. There are 16 residues in the CDR3. CDR3 in amino acids: CASSSNSGRAGETQYF. For the CDR3, the DNA is TGTGCCAGCAGTTCAAATAGCGGGAGGGCCGGAGAGACCCAGTACTTC.

This chain joins TRBV6-7 and TRBJ2-7; 8 nucleotides line up with TRBD2. TRBV6-7 is placed among ORFs of uncertain function. After removal of 6 bases from V and 0 bases from J, the junction contained 7 bases not matched to a gene. The CDR3 has 15 amino acids. This CDR3 is CASRTREAHSYEQYF. The CDR3 DNA reads TGTGCCAGCAGGACGCGGGAGGCTCACTCCTACGAGCAGTACTTC.

The gene calls are TRBV5-1 and TRBJ2-3; TRBD1 matches at 7 bases. CDR1 and CDR2 (germline): SGHRS, YFSETQ. This CDR3 is 16 amino acids long. V dropped 4 bases and J dropped 3; count of bases not matched to a gene: 11. CDR3 region: CASSPGDRHLTDTQYF. In DNA form, the CDR3 reads TGCGCCAGCAGCCCCGGGGACAGACACCTGACAGATACGCAGTATTTT.

The chain links TRBV6-1 to TRBJ1-2; 7 nucleotides match TRBD1. The germline V gene encodes CDR1 MNHNS and CDR2 SASEGT. This CDR3 has 15 amino acids. Unmatched junction bases numbered 6, after V lost 3 bases and J lost 2 bases. In nucleotides, the CDR3 is TGTGCCAGCAGTGATAAGCCGACAGGGAACTATGGCTACACCTTC. It translates to CASSDKPTGNYGYTF.

The sample holds a few counts of this clone. The CDR3 coding sequence is TGTGCCAGCAGTTACTCTGGGAGGGAAGCTTTCTTT. It yields the protein CASSYSGREAFF. V gene TRBV6-6 combines with J gene TRBJ1-1; no reliable D call. CDR1 is MNHNY and CDR2 is SVGAGI in the germline V gene (reference sequence). This CDR3 has 12 amino acids. The germline V and J ends were trimmed by 0 bases and 8 bases, with 7 bases remaining between them.

The genes are TRBV5-1 and TRBJ2-7; no firm D call. V shed 5 bases and J shed 0 bases, with 9 bases lying between them. This CDR3 spans 13 amino acids. Germline assignment: CDR1 SGHRS and CDR2 YFSETQ. CDR3 coding DNA: TGCGCCAGCAGTTTACAGTCCTCCTACGAGCAGTACTTC. It yields the protein CASSLQSSYEQYF.

This clone was seen more than once but under ten times. The CDR3 region has the DNA TGTGCCAGCAGGGGGCCGGGACAGGGGGGGCAGCCCCAGCATTTT. Protein sequence: CASRGPGQGGQPQHF. This rearrangement joins TRBV28 to TRBJ1-5, with 11 positions matching TRBD1. After removal of 6 bases from V and 7 bases from J, the junction contained 8 bases not matched to a gene. Germline CDR1 MDHEN, CDR2 SYDVKM. This CDR3 region has 15 residues.

This clone has a handful of counts. The CDR3 nucleotides are TGCAGCGTTGAAGGGTGGGAAGGGAGCTCCTACAATGAGCAGTTCTTC. Protein product: CSVEGWEGSSYNEQFF. The chain uses TRBV29-1 and TRBJ2-1; tentative D call: TRBD2 (5 bases). Trimming took 1 base from V and 0 from J, leaving 13 bases between them. The CDR3 totals 16 residues. CDR1 is SQVTM, CDR2 ANQGSEA, per germline.

The rearrangement links TRBV4-1 to TRBJ2-1; D is unclear. Germline assignment: CDR1 MGHRA and CDR2 YSYEKL. This CDR3 has 14 amino acids. V lost 0 bases, J lost 2 bases, and 5 bases lay in between. The CDR3 here is CASSQEAAYNEQFF. CDR3 DNA: TGCGCCAGCAGCCAAGAGGCAGCCTACAATGAGCAGTTCTTC.